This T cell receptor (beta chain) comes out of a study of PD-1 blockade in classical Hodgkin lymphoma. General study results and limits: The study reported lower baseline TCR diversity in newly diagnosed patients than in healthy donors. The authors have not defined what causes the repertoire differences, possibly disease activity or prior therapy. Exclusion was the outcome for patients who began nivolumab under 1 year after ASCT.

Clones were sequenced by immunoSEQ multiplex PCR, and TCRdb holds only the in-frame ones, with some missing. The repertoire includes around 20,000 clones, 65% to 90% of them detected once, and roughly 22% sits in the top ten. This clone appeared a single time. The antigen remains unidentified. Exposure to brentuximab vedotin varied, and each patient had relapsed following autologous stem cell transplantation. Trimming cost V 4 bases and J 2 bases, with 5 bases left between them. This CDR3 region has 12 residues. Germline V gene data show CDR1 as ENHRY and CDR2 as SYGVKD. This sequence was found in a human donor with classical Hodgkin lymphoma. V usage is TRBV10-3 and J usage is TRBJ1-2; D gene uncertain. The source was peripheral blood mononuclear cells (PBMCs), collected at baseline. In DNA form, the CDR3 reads TGTGCCATCAGTGGAGAGAACTATGGCTACACCTTC. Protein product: CAISGENYGYTF.